The subject of this entry is one T cell receptor (beta chain). This receptor's antigen is unknown. Base qualities are missing; no much larger clone stands one base away. The data originate from a study of glioma-infiltrating T cells listed by TCRdb under 2016. Background on the whole study: TCR alpha- and beta-chain repertoires were sequenced from glioma tissue, non-neoplastic brain tissue and matched peripheral blood mononuclear cells. Three low-grade glioma patients, roughly 8 primary glioblastoma patients, and three non-glioma patients who contributed non-neoplastic brain tissue made up the paired cohort. To measure divergence between tissue and blood T-cell populations, each tissue-infiltrating repertoire was compared with the peripheral blood repertoire of the same patient.

The V and J ends are trimmed by 3 bases and 3 bases, leaving 18 bases between them. The germline V gene (reference sequence) sets CDR1 to LNHDA and CDR2 to SQIVND. There are 17 amino acids in the CDR3, from cysteine to phenylalanine inclusive. Here the CDR3 DNA is all that survives: 51 bases in frame from base 1. What the research found in general, with its limitations: Very few CDR3 sequences were found to be shared between tissue and blood, and this scarcity was attributed to high CDR3 diversity and limited sampling. VJ-independent divergence between tissue and blood was found to be below expectation in non-neoplastic patients but above expectation in all gliomas, particularly low-grade gliomas. The group comparisons were based on small numbers of patients: three non-neoplastic, three low-grade glioma and roughly eight glioblastoma patients.

The iRepertoire nested amplicon-rescue multiplex PCR (arm-PCR) platform was used to amplify TCR alpha and beta CDR3 regions from RNA. One-step reverse transcription and amplification used about 95-400 ng of tissue mRNA or PBMC total RNA as input. Following bead purification, Illumina adapters were added by a secondary multiplex PCR, and the libraries were gel-purified between 200 and 400 bp. Libraries carried internal 6-nucleotide barcodes used for demultiplexing. Sequencing of the libraries was done on an Illumina MiSeq using 2x220 or 2x250 nucleotide paired-end reads. For the original study's pipeline: Paired reads were merged with FLASH 1.2.11 and aligned to the GRCh37 human genome with BWA-MEM before extracting TRA and TRB reads. For V and J assignment, an IMGT-derived reference of cassette sequences and CDR3 motifs that included pseudogenes was used. Reads were translated in three frames, and productive CDR3s were defined as those with a C...FGXG motif and no stop codons. Unique combinations of V-J cassette pair and CDR3 amino acid sequence were defined as clonotypes. Reads were filtered by Hamming distance, with the threshold set by the sequence error rate of each sample in mapped regions. In TCRdb, the public reads were trimmed at Q25 with fastp and aligned with MiXCR, with productive beta chains retained. Rows are unified per CDR3 protein, each entry keeping the most common DNA and genes. These V and J calls originate from TCRdb's pipeline instead of the authors' own analysis. The sample table contains 85,000 to 110,000 distinct CDR3 sequences; only one count was recorded for 25% to 35% of them. The ten biggest clones cover 44% of the sample.

The sample taken for sequencing was glioma tissue, nonneoplastic brain tissue, or PBMCs (not recorded which). This TCR derives from a human donor with low-grade glioma or glioblastoma, undergoing nonglioma brain surgery, or in good health (not recorded which). This chain is built from TRBV19 and TRBJ1-5, with no confidently assigned D gene. The CDR3 has the sequence CASSMEEGLLNNQPQHF. The sequenced DNA: TGTGCCAGTAGTATGGAGGAAGGGTTACTTAACAATCAGCCCCAGCATTTT.